One sample yielded the 24 T cell receptor beta chains listed below, sequenced in a study of CD4 T cells in relation to SARS-CoV-2 and coronaviruses. CD4+ T cells from unexposed donors were obtained before the COVID-19 pandemic (2011-2018). Repertoires were generated with immunoSEQ multiplex PCR, while TCRdb's copy carries only in-frame clones and drops some. The sample has some 65,000 clones; over 80% are singletons. The sample was memory CD4+ T cells from PBMCs. Receptors originate from a human donor in good health.

This sequence joins TRBV7-2 and TRBJ1-2; D is unclear. V lost 2 bases, J lost 8 bases, and 21 bases lay in between. Germline V gene lookup returns CDR1 SGHTA and CDR2 FQGNSA. The CDR3 is made up of 16 amino acids. DNA for the CDR3: TGTGCCAGCAGCTTAATGGCATTTTATGAGGTTCAAGGCTACACCTTC. This encodes CASSLMAFYEVQGYTF.

The chain joins TRBV10-3 to TRBJ1-5; no definite D call. The CDR3 totals 15 residues. The V gene's germline CDR1 is ENHRY and CDR2 SYGVKD. V shed 0 bases and J shed 0 bases, with 6 bases lying between them. The chain's CDR3 is CAISESKYSNQPQHF. For the CDR3, the DNA is TGTGCCATCAGTGAGTCTAAATATAGCAATCAGCCCCAGCATTTT.

The rearrangement links TRBV5-4 to TRBJ2-1; 9 bases align to TRBD2. This CDR3 region has 14 residues. Per the germline V gene, CDR1 is SGHNT and CDR2 is YYREEE (reference sequence). With V trimmed by 4 bases and J by 10 bases, 9 bases remained unmatched. DNA for the CDR3: TGTGCCAGCAGCACCGGGACTAGCCGTTCGGAGCAGTTCTTC. It is translated as CASSTGTSRSEQFF.

CDR3 protein: CAWRARVRAGELFF. The CDR3 DNA is TGTGCCTGGAGAGCCAGGGTAAGGGCCGGGGAGCTGTTTTTT. V and J are TRBV30 and TRBJ2-2; tentative D call: TRBD1 (5 bases). There are 14 residues in the CDR3. The germline V and J ends were trimmed by 3 bases and 6 bases, with 14 bases remaining between them. Germline V lookup: CDR1 GTSNPN, CDR2 SVGIG (reference sequence).

This sequence joins TRBV2 and TRBJ2-7, with 7 nucleotides matching TRBD1. From germline, CDR1 is SNHLY and CDR2 FYNNEI. Trimming took 6 bases from V and 0 from J; bases not matched to a gene: 5. CDR3 length: 14 amino acids. The CDR3 DNA reads as TGTGCCAGCAGCCCGACAGGGCGCTCCTACGAGCAGTACTTC. It is translated as CASSPTGRSYEQYF.

The chain has TRBV19 and TRBJ1-5; no firm D call. V was cut by 5 bases and J by 3 bases, with 14 bases left in between. The CDR3 sequence is 15 residues long. CDR1 and CDR2 (germline): LNHDA, SQIVND (reference sequence). Written as DNA, the CDR3 is TGTGCCAGTAGTCAGACACCAACAAACAATCAGCCCCAGCATTTT. Protein product: CASSQTPTNNQPQHF.

This chain joins TRBV28 and TRBJ2-2; D unresolved. The CDR3 contains 11 residues. Trimming removed 2 bases from V and 7 bases from J, with 2 bases in between. The germline CDR1 and CDR2 sequences are MDHEN and SYDVKM. In DNA, the CDR3 is TGTGCCAGCAGTTTACTCGGGGAGCTGTTTTTT. Its translation: CASSLLGELFF.

This chain joins TRBV7-2 and TRBJ2-4; 8 bases line up with TRBD2. The V gene end was trimmed by 5 bases and the J gene end by 12 bases; junction bases not matched to a gene: 9. The CDR3 has 13 residues. Germline CDR1 is SGHTA and CDR2 is FQGNSA. The CDR3, as DNA: TGTGCCAGCAGCCCAGATACCGGGGGGGGTCAGTACTTC. Translating gives CASSPDTGGGQYF. The full variable domain, completed using reference TRBV7-2 and TRBJ2-4, is GAGVSQSPSNKVTEKGKDVELRCDPISGHTALYWYRQSLGQGLEFLIYFQGNSAPDKSGLPSDRFSAERTGGSVSTLTIQRTQQEDSAVYLCASSPDTGGGQYFGAGTRLSVL.

This clone has just one count. The V call is TRBV30, the J call TRBJ2-7, with 9 positions matching TRBD1. The CDR3 loop spans 16 amino acids. Per the germline V gene, CDR1 is GTSNPN and CDR2 is SVGIG (reference sequence). After removal of 4 bases from V and 2 bases from J, the junction contained 12 bases not matched to a gene. This CDR3 is CAWTSPGQGRPYEQYF. The CDR3 region has the DNA TGTGCCTGGACCTCACCCGGACAGGGGAGACCCTACGAGCAGTACTTC.

The J gene is TRBJ2-3, the V gene TRBV5-1; no clear D. Germline lookup yields CDR1 SGHRS and CDR2 YFSETQ. The CDR3 consists of 15 residues. With 5 bases removed from V and 0 bases from J, the gap between germline ends came to 13 bases. The CDR3 DNA reads as TGCGCCAGCAGGCACGAGGCGAGCAGCACAGATACGCAGTATTTT. Translating gives CASRHEASSTDTQYF.

The gene calls are TRBV24-1 and TRBJ2-1; TRBD2 aligns across 10 bases. CDR3 length: 17 amino acids. Germline V gene lookup returns CDR1 KGHDR and CDR2 SFDVKD. V shed 1 base, J shed 0 bases, and the junction held 2 bases outside the gene matches. The CDR3 region has the DNA TGTGCCACCAGTGATTTAGCTAGCGGGAGCTCCTACAATGAGCAGTTCTTC. Translating gives CATSDLASGSSYNEQFF.

The chain employs TRBV7-2 and TRBJ1-4, with D possibly matching TRBD1 (6 bases). The CDR3 has 16 residues. Trimming removed 4 bases from V and 8 bases from J, with 20 bases in between. Germline V CDR1 and CDR2: SGHTA, FQGNSA. CDR3 nucleotide sequence: TGTGCCAGCAGCTCGGGCCCGAGGGAGGGGGGCGAAAAACTGTTTTTT. The encoded protein is CASSSGPREGGEKLFF.

This chain uses TRBV19 with TRBJ1-5; 7 positions match TRBD1. The CDR3 covers 15 residues. From germline, CDR1 is LNHDA and CDR2 SQIVND (reference sequence). The J segment lost 0 bases and the V segment lost 4 bases, leaving 3 bases of the junction unmatched. CDR3 DNA sequence: TGTGCCAGTAGTAGGGGACAGCTTAGCAATCAGCCCCAGCATTTT. As protein: CASSRGQLSNQPQHF.

In its sample, this clone was seen a few times. The rearrangement uses TRBV6-5 and TRBJ2-1; 9 positions match TRBD1. Germline lookup yields CDR1 MNHEY and CDR2 SVGAGI. The CDR3 loop spans 12 amino acids. Trimming cost V 7 bases and J 5 bases; bases outside gene matches: 0. CDR3 loop: CASNRGHNEQFF. CDR3 bases: TGTGCCAGCAACAGGGGGCACAATGAGCAGTTCTTC.

The V and J genes are TRBV27 and TRBJ1-2; 9 nucleotides line up with TRBD1. The CDR3 contains 15 residues. The J segment lost 7 bases and the V segment lost 3 bases, leaving 9 bases of the junction unmatched. Germline assignment: CDR1 MNHEY and CDR2 SMNVEV (reference sequence). CDR3 loop: CASSLNRGRMSGYTF. As DNA, the CDR3 is TGTGCCAGCAGTTTGAACAGGGGGCGGATGAGTGGCTACACCTTC.

The J gene is TRBJ1-1, the V gene TRBV3-1 (or the pseudogene TRBV3-2), with D maybe TRBD1 (5 bases). This CDR3 spans 14 amino acids. Germline assignment: CDR1 LGHDT and CDR2 YNNKEL (reference sequence). Trimming pared 3 bases from V and 4 bases from J, leaving 12 bases between. CDR3 sequence: CASSQGRGATEAFF. Here the CDR3 DNA reads TGTGCCAGCAGCCAGGGGAGAGGGGCCACTGAAGCTTTCTTT.

The chain uses TRBV29-1 and TRBJ2-2; 7 nucleotides agree with TRBD1. The CDR3 has 14 residues. CDR1 and CDR2 (germline): SQVTM, ANQGSEA. V gave up 7 bases and J gave up 4 bases; unmatched junction bases: 9. CDR3 in amino acids: CSARPGQSTGELFF. The CDR3 region has the DNA TGCAGCGCGCGACCGGGACAGTCCACCGGGGAGCTGTTTTTT.

This chain connects TRBV28 to TRBJ2-5, with 12 bases that match TRBD1. Trimming took 9 bases from V and 6 from J; bases not matched to a gene: 8. Germline V gene sequence: CDR1 MDHEN, CDR2 SYDVKM. The CDR3 is 14 residues long. CDR3 amino acids: CASSRDRGRQTQYF. Written as DNA, the CDR3 is TGTGCCAGTAGCAGGGACAGGGGGCGACAGACCCAGTACTTC.

The chain recombines TRBV2 with TRBJ2-1, with D tentatively TRBD2 (5 bases). The CDR3 sequence is 16 residues long. Germline loops: CDR1 SNHLY, CDR2 FYNNEI. V lost 3 bases and J 4 bases, leaving 16 bases between the germline ends. CDR3 sequence reads: CASSDGSLSGYNEQFF. The CDR3 DNA reads as TGTGCCAGCAGTGATGGGAGTTTATCCGGTTACAATGAGCAGTTCTTC.

This chain joins TRBV29-1 and TRBJ1-2, with a possible D match to TRBD1 (5 bases). The CDR3 is 12 amino acids. Trimming pared 6 bases from V and 4 bases from J, leaving 12 bases between. Germline V lookup: CDR1 SQVTM, CDR2 ANQGSEA. The CDR3 region is CSVAGGTYGYTF. The CDR3 nucleotides are TGCAGCGTGGCCGGGGGGACCTATGGCTACACCTTC.

V gene TRBV5-1 combines with J gene TRBJ1-2, with D perhaps matching TRBD1 (5 bases). The CDR3 loop spans 16 amino acids. The V end was cut by 4 bases, the J end by 4 bases, with 20 bases between. Per the germline V gene, CDR1 is SGHRS and CDR2 is YFSETQ. The CDR3 region is CASSIFSQGGTYGYTF. CDR3 nucleotides: TGCGCCAGCAGCATATTTAGCCAGGGTGGGACCTATGGCTACACCTTC.

The chain recombines TRBV30 with TRBJ2-1; unclear D gene. V was pared by 0 bases and J by 1 base, with 10 bases between. Germline V gene sequence: CDR1 GTSNPN, CDR2 SVGIG (reference sequence). CDR3 length equals 15 residues. The CDR3 loop reads CAWSVDRASYNEQFF. CDR3 nucleotide sequence: TGTGCCTGGAGTGTAGATAGGGCTTCCTACAATGAGCAGTTCTTC.

The J gene is TRBJ1-5, the V gene TRBV10-3; D may be TRBD1 (5 bases). V dropped 3 bases and J dropped 3 bases, with 12 bases sitting between them. This CDR3 is 15 amino acids long. Germline assignment: CDR1 ENHRY and CDR2 SYGVKD. CDR3 protein: CAISESDKPNQPQHF. In nucleotides, the CDR3 is TGTGCCATCAGTGAATCGGACAAGCCCAATCAGCCCCAGCATTTT.

The chain has TRBV7-9 and TRBJ1-5, with a tentative D call TRBD1 (6 bases). The V gene's germline CDR1 is SEHNR and CDR2 FQNEAQ (reference sequence). V lost 3 bases, J lost 4 bases, and 19 bases lay in between. The CDR3 runs 17 residues. Written as DNA, the CDR3 is TGTGCCAGCAGCTTTGGTGTGGGGGCTGCCCTTAATCAGCCCCAGCATTTT. Encoded protein: CASSFGVGAALNQPQHF.